Each of the 5 T cell receptor beta chains below was sequenced from the same sample in a study of cytomegalovirus exposure and HLA in healthy donors. Amplification used 60 Vbeta primers and 13 Jbeta primers. Sequenced by immunoSEQ multiplex PCR; TCRdb stores in-frame clones only, minus some. The data contain under 200,000 clones, over 75% of them seen just once; the ten biggest clones take up 11% to 15%. The sample was PBMCs. These receptors were obtained from a man aged 45-65 years in good health and CMV-seropositive.

The chain carries TRBV27 and TRBJ2-1; 11 nucleotides line up with TRBD2. The CDR3 spans 15 residues. CDR1 is MNHEY, CDR2 SMNVEV, per germline (reference sequence). V was clipped by 5 bases and J by 4 bases; unmatched bases: 4. This chain's CDR3 is CASSLAGGGYNEQFF. CDR3 in DNA: TGTGCCAGCAGTCTAGCGGGGGGCGGGTACAATGAGCAGTTCTTC.

The rearrangement uses TRBV6-5 and TRBJ1-3; the D gene is possibly TRBD1 (5 bases). Trimming took 3 bases from V and 3 from J, leaving 9 bases between them. CDR1 MNHEY and CDR2 SVGAGI come from the germline V gene. The CDR3 is 14 residues long. DNA for the CDR3: TGTGCCAGCAGTTATGGCAGGGTTGGAAACACCATATATTTT. Translated: CASSYGRVGNTIYF.

The chain links TRBV6-1 to TRBJ2-3; possibly TRBD2 for D (5 bases). The germline CDR1 and CDR2 sequences are MNHNS and SASEGT. Trimming pared 0 bases from V and 2 bases from J, leaving 15 bases between. This CDR3 has 17 amino acids. CDR3 bases: TGTGCCAGCAGTGAAGCTTCCATGAGGGCCCACACAGATACGCAGTATTTT. Encoded protein: CASSEASMRAHTDTQYF.

The V call is TRBV7-9, the J call TRBJ1-2; D is unresolved. Germline CDR1 and CDR2: SEHNR and FQNEAQ (reference sequence). The V gene lost 1 base and the J gene lost 4 bases, with 19 bases spanning the gap. The CDR3 consists of 17 residues. CDR3 sequence (DNA): TGTGCCAGCAGCTTAGGGGCCTCCCGGGAGTCTGGCTATGGCTACACCTTC. Translated: CASSLGASRESGYGYTF.

V gene TRBV10-1 combines with J gene TRBJ2-5; D uncertain. Germline CDR1 WNHNN, CDR2 SYGVQD (reference sequence). This CDR3 is built from 13 residues. The germline V and J ends were trimmed by 5 bases and 0 bases, with 7 bases remaining between them. The CDR3 is CASSQDYQETQYF. The CDR3 DNA reads as TGCGCCAGCAGTCAGGATTACCAAGAGACCCAGTACTTC.